This TCR beta chain was retrieved from a study of blood T cell repertoires in COVID-19. Study context: Sources were T cells, B-cell-depleted T cells, or PBMCs; the material itself was cDNA or gDNA.

Sequencing used immunoSEQ multiplex PCR; TCRdb keeps in-frame clones, though not all of them. The profile covers roughly 99,000 clones, with around 88% appearing a single time and under 7% taken by the ten largest. The source is a man aged 50 or older with active or convalescent COVID-19. Material: peripheral blood.

CDR3 bases: TGTGCCAGCAGTCACCGGGGGACAGGGTTTTTCGAGCAGTACTTC. Its translation is CASSHRGTGFFEQYF. The V gene is TRBV28, the J gene TRBJ2-7; 9 bases fit TRBD1. Trimming at V came to 5 bases and at J to 6 bases, leaving 11 bases not matched to a gene. Germline V gene data show CDR1 as MDHEN and CDR2 as SYDVKM. This CDR3 has 15 residues.